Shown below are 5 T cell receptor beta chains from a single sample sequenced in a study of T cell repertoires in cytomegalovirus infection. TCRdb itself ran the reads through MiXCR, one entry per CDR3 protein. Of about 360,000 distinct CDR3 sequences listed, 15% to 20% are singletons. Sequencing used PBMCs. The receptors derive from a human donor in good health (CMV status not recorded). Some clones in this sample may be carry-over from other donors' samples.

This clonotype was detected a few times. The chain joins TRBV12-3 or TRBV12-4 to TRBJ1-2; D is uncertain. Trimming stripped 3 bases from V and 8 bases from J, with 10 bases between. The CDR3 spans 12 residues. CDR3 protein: CASSFGVRGYTF. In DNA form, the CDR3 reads TGTGCCAGCAGTTTTGGTGTTCGGGGCTACACCTTC.

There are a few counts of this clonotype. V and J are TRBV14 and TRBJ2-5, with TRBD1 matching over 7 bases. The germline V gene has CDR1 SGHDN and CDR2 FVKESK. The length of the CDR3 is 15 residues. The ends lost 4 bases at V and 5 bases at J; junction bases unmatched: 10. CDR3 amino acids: CASSPYRGDRETQYF. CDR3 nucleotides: TGTGCCAGCAGCCCCTACAGGGGCGATCGGGAGACCCAGTACTTC.

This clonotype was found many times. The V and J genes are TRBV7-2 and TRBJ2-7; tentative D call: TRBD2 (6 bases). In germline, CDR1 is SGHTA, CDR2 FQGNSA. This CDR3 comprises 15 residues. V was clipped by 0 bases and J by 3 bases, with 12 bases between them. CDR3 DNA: TGTGCCAGCAGCTTAGCCGCTAGCGACTACTACGAGCAGTACTTC. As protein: CASSLAASDYYEQYF. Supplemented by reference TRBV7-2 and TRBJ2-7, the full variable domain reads GAGVSQSPSNKVTEKGKDVELRCDPISGHTALYWYRQSLGQGLEFLIYFQGNSAPDKSGLPSDRFSAERTGGSVSTLTIQRTQQEDSAVYLCASSLAASDYYEQYFGPGTRLTVT.

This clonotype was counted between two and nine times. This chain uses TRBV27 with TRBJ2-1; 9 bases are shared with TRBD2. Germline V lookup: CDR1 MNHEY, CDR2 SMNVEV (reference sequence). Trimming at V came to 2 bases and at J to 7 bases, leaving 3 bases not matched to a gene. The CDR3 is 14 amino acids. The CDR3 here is CASSLVAGENEQFF. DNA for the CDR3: TGTGCCAGCAGTTTAGTAGCGGGGGAGAATGAGCAGTTCTTC.

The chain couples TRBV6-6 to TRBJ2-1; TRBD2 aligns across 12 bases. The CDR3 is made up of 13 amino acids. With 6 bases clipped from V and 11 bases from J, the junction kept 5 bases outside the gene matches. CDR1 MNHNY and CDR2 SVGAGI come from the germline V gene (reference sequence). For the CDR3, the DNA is TGTGCCAGCAGGTCTAGCGGGGGGGAAAAGCAGTTCTTC. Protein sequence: CASRSSGGEKQFF.